These 22 T cell receptor beta chains came from one sample sequenced in a study of cytomegalovirus exposure and HLA in healthy donors. The PCR ran on 60 Vbeta and 13 Jbeta primers. Generated by immunoSEQ multiplex PCR, the TCRdb table keeps only in-frame clones and is missing some. The table lists some 130,000 clones, about 60% of them singletons, with less than 12% in the top ten. Sequenced material: PBMCs. The receptors derive from a man aged 40-55 years in good health and CMV-seropositive.

V is TRBV28 and J is TRBJ2-1; possibly TRBD1 for D (5 bases). The CDR3 is 14 residues long. V dropped 7 bases and J dropped 0 bases, with 10 bases sitting between them. The germline gives CDR1 MDHEN, CDR2 SYDVKM. In nucleotides, the CDR3 is TGTGCCAGCACACAGGCAAACTCCTACAATGAGCAGTTCTTC. Its translation is CASTQANSYNEQFF.

This sequence joins TRBV7-9 and TRBJ2-3; D unresolved. Germline loops: CDR1 SEHNR, CDR2 FQNEAQ (reference sequence). V was cut by 1 base and J by 0 bases, with 11 bases left in between. The CDR3 totals 16 residues. CDR3 in amino acids: CASSLGNGPSTDTQYF. The CDR3 bases are TGTGCCAGCAGCTTAGGCAACGGTCCTAGCACAGATACGCAGTATTTT.

This chain joins TRBV7-9 and TRBJ2-5; D not certain. The CDR3 sequence is 11 residues long. Germline assignment: CDR1 SEHNR and CDR2 FQNEAQ (reference sequence). The ends were cut back, 5 bases at V and 5 bases at J, with 6 bases in the middle. CDR3 DNA sequence: TGTGCCAGCAGCAGCATTGAGACCCAGTACTTC. Its protein product is CASSSIETQYF.

The chain employs TRBV5-1 and TRBJ2-1, with D perhaps matching TRBD2 (5 bases). V was clipped by 0 bases and J by 13 bases, with 14 bases between them. Germline CDR1 is SGHRS and CDR2 is YFSETQ. The CDR3 loop spans 13 amino acids. As DNA, the CDR3 is TGCGCCAGCAGCTTGGAGGCTAGCATGTCACAGTTCTTC. Translated, it gives CASSLEASMSQFF.

This clone was seen more than once but under ten times. The V call is TRBV15, the J call TRBJ2-3, with D possibly TRBD1 on 5 matching bases. The CDR3 totals 14 residues. Trimming left V 5 bases short and J 6 bases short, with 15 bases between. Germline V gene sequence: CDR1 LNHNV, CDR2 YYDKDF (reference sequence). CDR3 nucleotides: TGTGCCACCAGCCCACGGACAACTCCGGATACGCAGTATTTT. Protein product: CATSPRTTPDTQYF.

The chain uses TRBV11-2 and TRBJ2-7; no definite D call. V shed 1 base and J shed 2 bases, with 6 bases lying between them. The CDR3 covers 13 residues. The germline V gene has CDR1 SGHAT and CDR2 FQNNGV. CDR3 nucleotide sequence: TGTGCCAGCAGCTTAGGACTCCCCTACGAGCAGTACTTC. Amino acid sequence: CASSLGLPYEQYF.

This chain uses TRBV5-6 with TRBJ1-4, with D unresolved. CDR1 and CDR2 from the germline V gene are SGHDT and YYEEEE. V was trimmed by 1 base and J by 4 bases, leaving 8 bases between them. This CDR3 comprises 14 residues. The CDR3 DNA reads as TGTGCCAGCAGCTTGTTGACGGGTAATGAAAAACTGTTTTTT. Amino acids: CASSLLTGNEKLFF. The full variable domain, in which reference TRBV5-6 and TRBJ1-4 provide the parts outside the CDR3, is DAGVTQSPTHLIKTRGQQVTLRCSPKSGHDTVSWYQQALGQGPQFIFQYYEEEERQRGNFPDRFSGHQFPNYSSELNVNALLLGDSALYLCASSLLTGNEKLFFGSGTQLSVL.

This clone was observed a few times. This chain joins TRBV19 and TRBJ1-1; D remains ambiguous. Germline V gene lookup returns CDR1 LNHDA and CDR2 SQIVND (reference sequence). The length of the CDR3 is 16 residues. V shed 3 bases and J shed 2 bases, with 16 bases lying between them. The CDR3 region has the DNA TGTGCCAGTAGTATGCCAGAAGGAGGCGGAAACACTGAAGCTTTCTTT. The encoded protein is CASSMPEGGGNTEAFF.

The chain has TRBV5-4 and TRBJ1-2; TRBD1 matches 8 bases. Germline V gene data show CDR1 as SGHNT and CDR2 as YYREEE (reference sequence). The CDR3 runs 13 residues. V dropped 4 bases and J dropped 5; count of bases not matched to a gene: 4. CDR3 sequence: CASSVTGGYGYTF. The CDR3 DNA follows: TGTGCCAGCAGCGTCACAGGGGGTTATGGCTACACCTTC.

This clone was observed a handful of times. The gene calls are TRBV28 and TRBJ2-7; 9 positions agree with TRBD1. The V gene's germline CDR1 is MDHEN and CDR2 SYDVKM. This CDR3 comprises 16 residues. V shed 7 bases and J 3 bases; nucleotides not matched to a gene: 13. The CDR3 coding sequence is TGTGCCAGCACCCTACAGGGGGCGATAGGAGACTACGAGCAGTACTTC. Its translation is CASTLQGAIGDYEQYF. Full variable domain (missing parts from reference TRBV28 and TRBJ2-7): DVKVTQSSRYLVKRTGEKVFLECVQDMDHENMFWYRQDPGLGLRLIYFSYDVKMKEKGDIPEGYSVSREKKERFSLILESASTNQTSMYLCASTLQGAIGDYEQYFGPGTRLTVT.

The V and J genes are TRBV7-9 and TRBJ2-7, with a possible D match to TRBD2 (6 bases). The CDR3 is made up of 13 amino acids. With 5 bases removed from V and 6 bases from J, the gap between germline ends came to 14 bases. CDR1 SEHNR and CDR2 FQNEAQ come from the germline V gene (reference sequence). The CDR3 is CASSVGLASEQYF. In DNA, the CDR3 is TGTGCCAGCAGCGTTGGTCTAGCGTCCGAGCAGTACTTC. The variable domain in full, with the rest retrieved from reference TRBV7-9 and TRBJ2-7, is DTGVSQNPRHKITKRGQNVTFRCDPISEHNRLYWYRQTLGQGPEFLTYFQNEAQLEKSRLLSDRFSAERPKGSFSTLEIQRTEQGDSAMYLCASSVGLASEQYFGPGTRLTVT.

V gene TRBV10-3 combines with J gene TRBJ2-2; D uncertain. The CDR3 is 12 residues long. Trimming took 6 bases from V and 6 from J, leaving 8 bases between them. The germline V gene encodes CDR1 ENHRY and CDR2 SYGVKD. In nucleotides, the CDR3 is TGTGCCATCAGGAGGAGTTCCGGGGAGCTGTTTTTT. Protein sequence: CAIRRSSGELFF.

The chain employs TRBV10-3 and TRBJ1-3, with a tentative D call TRBD1 (5 bases). Germline assignment: CDR1 ENHRY and CDR2 SYGVKD. The CDR3 is 14 amino acids. The germline V and J ends were trimmed by 3 bases and 0 bases, with 6 bases remaining between them. CDR3 sequence reads: CAISDQGSGNTIYF. The CDR3 DNA reads TGTGCCATCAGTGATCAGGGCTCTGGAAACACCATATATTTT.

Only a few counts were recorded for this clone. The chain couples TRBV7-2 to TRBJ2-1; 12 bases are shared with TRBD2. With V trimmed by 6 bases and J by 9 bases, 9 bases remained unmatched. Per germline, CDR1 SGHTA and CDR2 FQGNSA. The CDR3 totals 15 residues. In nucleotides, the CDR3 is TGTGCCAGCAGTTTACTAGCGGGGGGATCGGTTGAGCAGTTCTTC. This gives the protein CASSLLAGGSVEQFF.

The rearrangement links TRBV4-1 to TRBJ2-7; D might be TRBD1 (6 bases). The V gene's germline CDR1 is MGHRA and CDR2 YSYEKL. This CDR3 spans 13 amino acids. V was pared by 4 bases and J by 4 bases, with 11 bases between. The CDR3 is CASSRATGYEQYF. CDR3 in DNA: TGCGCCAGCAGCCGGGCTACAGGGTACGAGCAGTACTTC.

The J gene is TRBJ1-2, the V gene TRBV19; D not resolved. Germline V gene lookup returns CDR1 LNHDA and CDR2 SQIVND (reference sequence). V was clipped by 7 bases and J by 4 bases, with 16 bases between them. The CDR3 length is 14 residues. CDR3 protein: CASTPGQESYGYTF. CDR3 nucleotide sequence: TGTGCCAGTACCCCAGGCCAGGAATCCTATGGCTACACCTTC. Together with reference TRBV19 and TRBJ1-2, the CDR3 gives the full variable domain: DGGITQSPKYLFRKEGQNVTLSCEQNLNHDAMYWYRQDPGQGLRLIYYSQIVNDFQKGDIAEGYSVSREKKESFPLTVTSAQKNPTAFYLCASTPGQESYGYTFGSGTRLTVV.

The chain couples TRBV2 to TRBJ2-3, with TRBD2 as a possible D gene (5 bases). The CDR3 covers 15 residues. Looked up from germline, CDR1 is SNHLY and CDR2 is FYNNEI. Trimming shortened V by 6 bases and J by 1 base, and 14 bases separated the two germline ends. The CDR3 bases are TGTGCCAGCAGCCCTACTAGTGAGCGCACAGATACGCAGTATTTT. This codes for CASSPTSERTDTQYF.

The chain recombines TRBV5-1 with TRBJ1-1; weak D call: TRBD1 (6 bases). This CDR3 is built from 13 residues. V lost 2 bases and J lost 6, with 11 bases in between. Germline values: CDR1 SGHRS, CDR2 YFSETQ. CDR3 region: CASSLQGVAEAFF. The DNA of the CDR3 is TGCGCCAGCAGCTTACAGGGTGTAGCTGAAGCTTTCTTT.

This clone was observed a handful of times. The gene calls are TRBV19 and TRBJ2-5; 11 bases align to TRBD2. The CDR3 contains 20 residues. V was clipped by 5 bases and J by 1 base; unmatched bases: 18. In germline, CDR1 is LNHDA, CDR2 SQIVND (reference sequence). CDR3 bases: TGTGCCAGTAGTCCTGATAGCACCGGGACTAGCGGAGGGGCCCAAGAGACCCAGTACTTC. Its protein is CASSPDSTGTSGGAQETQYF. Supplemented by reference TRBV19 and TRBJ2-5, the full variable domain reads DGGITQSPKYLFRKEGQNVTLSCEQNLNHDAMYWYRQDPGQGLRLIYYSQIVNDFQKGDIAEGYSVSREKKESFPLTVTSAQKNPTAFYLCASSPDSTGTSGGAQETQYFGPGTRLLVL.

The chain recombines TRBV28 with TRBJ2-7, with D tentatively TRBD2 (5 bases). V was pared by 2 bases and J by 5 bases, with 13 bases between. CDR3 length: 14 residues. Germline assignment: CDR1 MDHEN and CDR2 SYDVKM. CDR3 loop: CASSLRGLNNEQYF. CDR3 DNA sequence: TGTGCCAGCAGTTTACGAGGGCTTAACAACGAGCAGTACTTC.

The chain links TRBV27 to TRBJ2-3; 7 positions agree with TRBD2. The CDR3 covers 15 residues. CDR1 MNHEY and CDR2 SMNVEV come from the germline V gene (reference sequence). Unmatched junction bases numbered 8, after V lost 5 bases and J lost 3 bases. The CDR3 DNA sequence: TGTGCCAGCAGTGCATCACTAGCGACGACAGATACGCAGTATTTT. This gives the protein CASSASLATTDTQYF.

The rearrangement uses TRBV28 and TRBJ1-2; D unclear. This CDR3 spans 12 amino acids. CDR1 is MDHEN and CDR2 is SYDVKM in the germline V gene. V dropped 6 bases and J dropped 6 bases, with 11 bases sitting between them. This CDR3 is CASSLQEDGYTF. DNA of the CDR3: TGTGCCAGCAGCCTCCAAGAGGATGGCTACACCTTC.